The rows below give T cell receptor beta chains drawn from one sample of a study of CD8 T cells in ankylosing spondylitis. TCRdb passed the 5' RACE reads through MiXCR, listing each CDR3 protein once. The sample has about 200,000 distinct CDR3 sequences; 9.5% to 15% are singletons. Sequencing was done on a sample of blood, either unsorted or a sorted T cell fraction (not recorded which). Receptor source: a male donor with ankylosing spondylitis or in good health (not recorded which). The CDR3 runs from the conserved cysteine through the conserved F or W. D genes are given only for firm matches. Clone size is shown for a subset of rows, as once, few, many or a class of expanded clone.

d_call: NA; cdr3_length: 14; j_call: TRBJ2-3; clone_size: NA; v_call: TRBV12-3/TRBV12-4; cdr3_nt: TGTGCCAGCAGTCTCCGGACAGAAGCAGATACGCAGTATTTT; cdr3_aa: CASSLRTEADTQYF
d_call: NA; cdr3_length: 14; j_call: TRBJ2-7; clone_size: few; v_call: TRBV20-1; cdr3_nt: TGCAGTGCTAGGAGCTATGACAGTTCCTACGAGCAGTACTTC; cdr3_aa: CSARSYDSSYEQYF
d_call: TRBD1; cdr3_length: 15; j_call: TRBJ1-2; clone_size: few; v_call: TRBV7-8; cdr3_nt: TGTGCCAGCAGCTCAGTAGGGACAGGGGAATATGGCTACACCTTC; cdr3_aa: CASSSVGTGEYGYTF
d_call: NA; cdr3_length: 14; j_call: TRBJ2-2; clone_size: NA; v_call: TRBV6-1; cdr3_nt: TGTGCCAGCAGTGTGGGGGCTAGCACCGGGGAGCTGTTTTTT; cdr3_aa: CASSVGASTGELFF
d_call: TRBD1; cdr3_length: 16; j_call: TRBJ2-2; clone_size: many; v_call: TRBV20-1; cdr3_nt: TGCAGTGCTCGACTCGACCGGGACAGGGTCACCGGGGAGCTGTTTTTT; cdr3_aa: CSARLDRDRVTGELFF
d_call: NA; cdr3_length: 13; j_call: TRBJ2-7; clone_size: NA; v_call: TRBV27; cdr3_nt: TGTGCCAGCAGTCAATTCAGGGGTTACGAGCAGTACTTC; cdr3_aa: CASSQFRGYEQYF
d_call: NA; cdr3_length: 15; j_call: TRBJ2-1; clone_size: few; v_call: TRBV27; cdr3_nt: TGTGCCAGCAGCTCCGGGACTTCGGGCCTCAATGAGCAGTTCTTC; cdr3_aa: CASSSGTSGLNEQFF
d_call: NA; cdr3_length: 12; j_call: TRBJ2-7; clone_size: few; v_call: TRBV15; cdr3_nt: TGTGCCACCAGCAGTCCTAGGGGCGAGCAGTACTTC; cdr3_aa: CATSSPRGEQYF
d_call: NA; cdr3_length: 15; j_call: TRBJ2-3; clone_size: NA; v_call: TRBV9; cdr3_nt: TGTGCCAGCAGCCCCATGGGGCTACCCACCGATACGCAGTATTTT; cdr3_aa: CASSPMGLPTDTQYF
d_call: NA; cdr3_length: 13; j_call: TRBJ2-7; clone_size: few; v_call: TRBV19; cdr3_nt: TGTGCCAGTAGTATTTCCCACTCCTACGAGCAGTACTTC; cdr3_aa: CASSISHSYEQYF
d_call: TRBD2; cdr3_length: 17; j_call: TRBJ2-2; clone_size: NA; v_call: TRBV2; cdr3_nt: TGTGCCAGCAGTGTTTTGGCAGGAGCGGGGGGCACCGGGGAGCTGTTTTTT; cdr3_aa: CASSVLAGAGGTGELFF
d_call: NA; cdr3_length: 13; j_call: TRBJ2-7; clone_size: few; v_call: TRBV7-9; cdr3_nt: TGTGCCGAGGGACTGCCGAGCTCCTACGAGCAGTACTTC; cdr3_aa: CAEGLPSSYEQYF
d_call: NA; cdr3_length: 15; j_call: TRBJ2-7; clone_size: NA; v_call: TRBV4-1; cdr3_nt: TGCGCCAGCAGCCAGAAGGACACCGGGCCCTACGAGCAGTACTTC; cdr3_aa: CASSQKDTGPYEQYF
d_call: TRBD2; cdr3_length: 19; j_call: TRBJ2-1; clone_size: NA; v_call: TRBV12-3/TRBV12-4; cdr3_nt: TGTGCCAGCAGTTTGACTAAGATAAGCCGACTAGCGGTCTACAATGAGCAGTTCTTC; cdr3_aa: CASSLTKISRLAVYNEQFF
d_call: NA; cdr3_length: 14; j_call: TRBJ2-1; clone_size: few; v_call: TRBV11-2; cdr3_nt: TGTGCCAGCAGCTTACTGGGGTACGGCAATGAGCAGTTCTTC; cdr3_aa: CASSLLGYGNEQFF
d_call: NA; cdr3_length: 17; j_call: TRBJ1-5; clone_size: NA; v_call: TRBV28; cdr3_nt: TGTGCCAGCAGTCGCCCCTCGGGCCCTTATAGCAATCAGCCCCAGCATTTT; cdr3_aa: CASSRPSGPYSNQPQHF
d_call: NA; cdr3_length: 13; j_call: TRBJ2-5; clone_size: NA; v_call: TRBV30; cdr3_nt: TGTGCCTGGAGTGTAACGGGGCCGGAGACCCAGTACTTC; cdr3_aa: CAWSVTGPETQYF
d_call: TRBD2; cdr3_length: 19; j_call: TRBJ2-6; clone_size: few; v_call: TRBV9; cdr3_nt: TGTGCCAGCAGCGGCTTTCCGGGACTAGCGGACTCTGGGGCCAACGTCCTGACTTTC; cdr3_aa: CASSGFPGLADSGANVLTF
d_call: NA; cdr3_length: 16; j_call: TRBJ2-7; clone_size: NA; v_call: TRBV9; cdr3_nt: TGTGCCAGCAGCGTAGGCCGGTCAATGGAATCCTACGAGCAGTACTTC; cdr3_aa: CASSVGRSMESYEQYF
d_call: NA; cdr3_length: 14; j_call: TRBJ1-1; clone_size: NA; v_call: TRBV14; cdr3_nt: TGTGCCAGCAGCCAAGATCCCCGGGACCCTGAAGCTTTCTTT; cdr3_aa: CASSQDPRDPEAFF
d_call: TRBD2; cdr3_length: 14; j_call: TRBJ2-1; clone_size: few; v_call: TRBV9; cdr3_nt: TGTGCCAGCAGCGCAGAACTAGCGAGCAATGAGCAGTTCTTC; cdr3_aa: CASSAELASNEQFF
d_call: TRBD2; cdr3_length: 15; j_call: TRBJ2-5; clone_size: few; v_call: TRBV5-1; cdr3_nt: TGCGCCAGCAGCGTGAGCGGGGGCCCCCAAGAGACCCAGTACTTC; cdr3_aa: CASSVSGGPQETQYF
d_call: NA; cdr3_length: 14; j_call: TRBJ1-1; clone_size: NA; v_call: TRBV4-1; cdr3_nt: TGCGCCAGCAGCCAAGAGTTGGCAGACCTTGAAGCTTTCTTT; cdr3_aa: CASSQELADLEAFF
d_call: NA; cdr3_length: 14; j_call: TRBJ2-4; clone_size: once; v_call: TRBV5-1; cdr3_nt: TGCGCCAGCAGAGGTTCGGGGCCGTTTGACATTCAGTACTTC; cdr3_aa: CASRGSGPFDIQYF
d_call: TRBD2; cdr3_length: 17; j_call: TRBJ2-7; clone_size: NA; v_call: TRBV7-2; cdr3_nt: TGTGCCAGCAGCTTAGTTGCCACTAGCGGGAGTCAATACGAGCAGTACTTC; cdr3_aa: CASSLVATSGSQYEQYF
d_call: TRBD1; cdr3_length: 12; j_call: TRBJ1-1; clone_size: many; v_call: TRBV7-2; cdr3_nt: TGTGCCAGCAGCCTTGACAGGGCTGAAGCTTTCTTT; cdr3_aa: CASSLDRAEAFF
d_call: NA; cdr3_length: 13; j_call: TRBJ2-7; clone_size: few; v_call: TRBV2; cdr3_nt: TGTGCCAGCAGTGAAGCTAACAGGAACGAGCAGTACTTC; cdr3_aa: CASSEANRNEQYF
d_call: TRBD2; cdr3_length: 16; j_call: TRBJ2-1; clone_size: NA; v_call: TRBV7-8; cdr3_nt: TGTGCCAGCAACTTAGATCGGGAGGGACCCTACAATGAGCAGTTCTTC; cdr3_aa: CASNLDREGPYNEQFF
d_call: NA; cdr3_length: 14; j_call: TRBJ2-3; clone_size: NA; v_call: TRBV4-1; cdr3_nt: TGCGCCAGCAGCCATCCTTCTAGGGGGATTGAGCAGTATTTT; cdr3_aa: CASSHPSRGIEQYF
d_call: NA; cdr3_length: 13; j_call: TRBJ2-7; clone_size: medium-sized; v_call: TRBV5-1; cdr3_nt: TGCGCCAGCAGCTCAGAAACCGGGGACGAGCAGTACTTC; cdr3_aa: CASSSETGDEQYF
d_call: NA; cdr3_length: 13; j_call: TRBJ2-7; clone_size: NA; v_call: TRBV20-1; cdr3_nt: TGCAGTGCCGGGGGGCAACCTTATTACGAGCAGTACTTC; cdr3_aa: CSAGGQPYYEQYF
d_call: NA; cdr3_length: 14; j_call: TRBJ2-5; clone_size: few; v_call: TRBV11-2; cdr3_nt: TGTGCCAGCAGCCAAGGGACGGACCAAGAGACCCAGTACTTC; cdr3_aa: CASSQGTDQETQYF
d_call: NA; cdr3_length: 14; j_call: TRBJ2-3; clone_size: many; v_call: TRBV6-4; cdr3_nt: TGTGCCAGCAGTGACTCGGGTAGCGCAGATACGCAGTATTTT; cdr3_aa: CASSDSGSADTQYF
d_call: NA; cdr3_length: 13; j_call: TRBJ2-7; clone_size: NA; v_call: TRBV27; cdr3_nt: TGTGCCAGCAGTTTGCACAGGACCTACGAGCAGTACTTC; cdr3_aa: CASSLHRTYEQYF
d_call: NA; cdr3_length: 18; j_call: TRBJ2-3; clone_size: NA; v_call: TRBV3-1; cdr3_nt: TGTGCCACCTGCCAAGTGGGTCCGGCGGAGGGGGGCGCAGATACGCAGTATTTT; cdr3_aa: CATCQVGPAEGGADTQYF
d_call: TRBD1; cdr3_length: 17; j_call: TRBJ1-2; clone_size: many; v_call: TRBV20-1; cdr3_nt: TGCAGTGCCCCTTTCCCGGGACAGGGGGCATCGAACTATGGCTACACCTTC; cdr3_aa: CSAPFPGQGASNYGYTF
d_call: NA; cdr3_length: 13; j_call: TRBJ1-1; clone_size: many; v_call: TRBV12-3/TRBV12-4; cdr3_nt: TGTGCCAGCAGAGTCACCTGGAACACTGAAGCTTTCTTT; cdr3_aa: CASRVTWNTEAFF
d_call: NA; cdr3_length: 15; j_call: TRBJ2-7; clone_size: NA; v_call: TRBV6-1; cdr3_nt: TGTGCCAGCAGAGCGAGGGACTGGAGCTCCTACGAGCAGTACTTC; cdr3_aa: CASRARDWSSYEQYF
d_call: NA; cdr3_length: 20; j_call: TRBJ1-1; clone_size: few; v_call: TRBV11-1; cdr3_nt: TGTGCCAGCAGCTTTCCGTTGTCCCGACCGGGGGGCGAGATGAACACTGAAGCTTTCTTT; cdr3_aa: CASSFPLSRPGGEMNTEAFF
d_call: NA; cdr3_length: 14; j_call: TRBJ2-3; clone_size: few; v_call: TRBV18; cdr3_nt: TGTGCCAGCTCACCCCAGCAGGCCACAGATACGCAGTATTTT; cdr3_aa: CASSPQQATDTQYF
d_call: TRBD1; cdr3_length: 15; j_call: TRBJ2-3; clone_size: few; v_call: TRBV15; cdr3_nt: TGTGCCACCAGCAGGACAGGGCGTAGCACAGATACGCAGTATTTT; cdr3_aa: CATSRTGRSTDTQYF
d_call: NA; cdr3_length: 10; j_call: TRBJ1-2; clone_size: NA; v_call: TRBV20-1; cdr3_nt: TGCAGTGCTAGCGCCGGTGGCTACACCTTC; cdr3_aa: CSASAGGYTF
d_call: NA; cdr3_length: 15; j_call: TRBJ2-4; clone_size: NA; v_call: TRBV27; cdr3_nt: TGTGCCAGCAGTAATATCAGGGAAGCCAAAAACATTCAGTACTTC; cdr3_aa: CASSNIREAKNIQYF
d_call: NA; cdr3_length: 14; j_call: TRBJ2-3; clone_size: NA; v_call: TRBV7-9; cdr3_nt: TGTGCCAGCAGCCCCCGACAGGGCACAGATACGCAGTATTTT; cdr3_aa: CASSPRQGTDTQYF
d_call: NA; cdr3_length: 15; j_call: TRBJ2-1; clone_size: NA; v_call: TRBV20-1; cdr3_nt: TGCAGTGCTAATGACCGGGACTTCGTATACAATGAGCAGTTCTTC; cdr3_aa: CSANDRDFVYNEQFF
d_call: NA; cdr3_length: 15; j_call: TRBJ1-2; clone_size: many; v_call: TRBV4-1; cdr3_nt: TGCGCCAGCAGCCAAGATCAGGCGGCTTATTATGGCTACACCTTC; cdr3_aa: CASSQDQAAYYGYTF
d_call: TRBD2; cdr3_length: 14; j_call: TRBJ2-1; clone_size: NA; v_call: TRBV23-1; cdr3_nt: TGCGCCAGCAGTCGCCCAGCGGGAGGTCATGAGCAGTTCTTC; cdr3_aa: CASSRPAGGHEQFF
d_call: NA; cdr3_length: 14; j_call: TRBJ1-5; clone_size: NA; v_call: TRBV12-3/TRBV12-4; cdr3_nt: TGTGCCAGCAGCCTTACAGGGTCACGACAGCCCCAGCATTTT; cdr3_aa: CASSLTGSRQPQHF
d_call: NA; cdr3_length: 12; j_call: TRBJ2-4; clone_size: few; v_call: TRBV15; cdr3_nt: TGTGCCACCAGTCAAGACAAAAACATTCAGTACTTC; cdr3_aa: CATSQDKNIQYF
d_call: NA; cdr3_length: 15; j_call: TRBJ2-6; clone_size: NA; v_call: TRBV7-6; cdr3_nt: TGTGCCAGCAGCTCCCCCAGCTCTGGGGCCAACGTCCTGACTTTC; cdr3_aa: CASSSPSSGANVLTF